This TCR beta chain is from a study of shared clonotypes between healthy human individuals. About the research overall: Every donor yielded three CD4 naive, three CD4 memory, two CD8 naive and one CD8 memory plate. Points from the study as a whole: Non-shared clonotypes had lower generation probabilities than those shared by all four donors. What limited the represented genetic and exposure-history diversity was the small number of donors.

This table comes from immunoSEQ multiplex PCR, and its TCRdb copy is limited to in-frame clones, with some not included. The sample shows roughly 890,000 clones, 92% of them seen only once. The CDR3 consists of 16 residues. Germline values: CDR1 SGHRS, CDR2 YFSETQ. V dropped 0 bases and J dropped 3; count of bases not matched to a gene: 1. CD45RO-negative cells were positively selected for CCR7, leaving out terminally differentiated effector memory CD45RA+ cells. This clone was detected once. Its target is not known. The sequence was collected from a young man in good health. The genes are TRBV5-1 and TRBJ2-1, with 12 positions matching TRBD2. Input material: naive CD8+ T cells sorted from blood. Here the CDR3 reads CASSLVTSGGYNEQFF. CDR3 DNA: TGCGCCAGCAGCTTGGTGACTAGCGGGGGCTACAATGAGCAGTTCTTC.